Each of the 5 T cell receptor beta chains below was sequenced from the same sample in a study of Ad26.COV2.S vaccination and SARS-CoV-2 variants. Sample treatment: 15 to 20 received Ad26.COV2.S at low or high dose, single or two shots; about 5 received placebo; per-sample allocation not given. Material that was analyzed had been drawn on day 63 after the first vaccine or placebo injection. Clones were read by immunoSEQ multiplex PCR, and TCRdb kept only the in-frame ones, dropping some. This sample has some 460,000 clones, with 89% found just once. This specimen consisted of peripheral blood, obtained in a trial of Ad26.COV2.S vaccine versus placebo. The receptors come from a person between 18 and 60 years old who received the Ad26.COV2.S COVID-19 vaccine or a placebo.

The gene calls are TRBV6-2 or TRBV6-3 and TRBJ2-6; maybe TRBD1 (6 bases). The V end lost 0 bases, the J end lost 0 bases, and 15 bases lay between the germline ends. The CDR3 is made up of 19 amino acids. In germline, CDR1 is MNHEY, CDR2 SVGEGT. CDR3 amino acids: CASSYSTPGQLSGANVLTF. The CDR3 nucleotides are TGTGCCAGCAGTTACTCGACTCCGGGACAACTCTCTGGGGCCAACGTCCTGACTTTC.

In nucleotides, the CDR3 is TGTGCCAGCAGGACCTACCCCTCCTACAATGAGCAGTTCTTC. It yields the protein CASRTYPSYNEQFF. This chain joins TRBV6-5 and TRBJ2-1; D gene uncertain. Deletions cut 6 bases from V and 0 bases from J, with 9 bases between. The CDR3 sequence is 14 residues long. Per the germline V gene, CDR1 is MNHEY and CDR2 is SVGAGI.

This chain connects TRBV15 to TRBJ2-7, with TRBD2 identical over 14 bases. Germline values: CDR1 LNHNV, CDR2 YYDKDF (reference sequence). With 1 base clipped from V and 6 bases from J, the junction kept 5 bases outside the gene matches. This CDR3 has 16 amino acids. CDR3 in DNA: TGTGCCACCAGCAGAGGACGAGGACTAGCGGGAGGCGAGCAGTACTTC. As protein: CATSRGRGLAGGEQYF. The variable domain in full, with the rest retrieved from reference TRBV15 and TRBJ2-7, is DAMVIQNPRYQVTQFGKPVTLSCSQTLNHNVMYWYQQKSSQAPKLLFHYYDKDFNNEADTPDNFQSRRPNTSFCFLDIRSPGLGDTAMYLCATSRGRGLAGGEQYFGPGTRLTVT.

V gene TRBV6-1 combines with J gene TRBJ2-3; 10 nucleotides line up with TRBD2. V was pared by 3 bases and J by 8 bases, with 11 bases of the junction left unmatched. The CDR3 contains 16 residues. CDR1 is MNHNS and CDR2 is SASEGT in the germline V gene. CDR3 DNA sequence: TGTGCCAGCAGTGAGCGTCTAGCGGGAGTTAAGGGTACGCAGTATTTT. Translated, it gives CASSERLAGVKGTQYF.

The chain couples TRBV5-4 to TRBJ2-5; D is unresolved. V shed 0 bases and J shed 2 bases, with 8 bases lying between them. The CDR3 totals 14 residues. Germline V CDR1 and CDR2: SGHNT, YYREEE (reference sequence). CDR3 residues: CASSLGVRQETQYF. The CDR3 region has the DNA TGTGCCAGCAGCTTGGGGGTTAGGCAAGAGACCCAGTACTTC.